The 25 T cell receptor beta chains presented below share a single source sample, sequenced in a study of blood T cell repertoires in COVID-19. Generated by immunoSEQ multiplex PCR, the TCRdb table keeps only in-frame clones and is missing some. The table records fewer than 150,000 clones, around 64% of them present only once. The material sequenced was peripheral blood. All receptors come from a human donor with acute or convalescent COVID-19. The donor label of this sample is uncertain.

The rearrangement uses TRBV9 and TRBJ2-1; 12 bases match TRBD2. Germline V gene lookup returns CDR1 SGDLS and CDR2 YYNGEE. The CDR3 has 14 residues. V shed 3 bases and J 14 bases; nucleotides not matched to a gene: 9. The CDR3 region has the DNA TGTGCCAGCAGCGCCGGACTAGCGGGGTCATCGGAGTTCTTC. It encodes CASSAGLAGSSEFF.

As to this clone: This sample includes further DNA sequences coding for the same CDR3. V is TRBV30 and J is TRBJ1-6; the D is unclear. This CDR3 has 13 amino acids. The V and J ends lost 2 bases and 7 bases respectively, with 9 bases between them. From germline, CDR1 is GTSNPN and CDR2 SVGIG (reference sequence). The CDR3 loop reads CAWSRSGNSPLHF. DNA of the CDR3: TGTGCCTGGAGTAGAAGCGGGAATTCACCCCTCCACTTT.

The chain joins TRBV5-1 to TRBJ2-1, with D possibly being TRBD2 (6 bases). The V gene lost 4 bases and the J gene lost 0 bases, with 11 bases spanning the gap. Germline V CDR1 and CDR2: SGHRS, YFSETQ. This CDR3 is built from 15 residues. The CDR3 sequence: CASSPDGSSYNEQFF. In nucleotides, the CDR3 is TGCGCCAGCAGCCCGGACGGGAGCTCCTACAATGAGCAGTTCTTC.

The sample holds one count of this clone. The rearrangement links TRBV6-5 to TRBJ2-7; 7 positions match TRBD1. The CDR3 extends over 13 amino acids. Germline CDR1 MNHEY, CDR2 SVGAGI. V gave up 5 bases and J gave up 3 bases; unmatched junction bases: 4. The CDR3 DNA reads TGTGCCAGCAGTCGGGACAGTTTCTACGAGCAGTACTTC. Translating gives CASSRDSFYEQYF.

The J gene is TRBJ1-4, the V gene TRBV30; D is perhaps TRBD1 (5 bases). The CDR3 has 15 residues. Germline assignment: CDR1 GTSNPN and CDR2 SVGIG (reference sequence). V was cut by 0 bases and J by 2 bases, with 10 bases left in between. The CDR3 bases are TGTGCCTGGAGTGTGGGCCCAGGGACTAATGAAAAACTGTTTTTT. Amino acids: CAWSVGPGTNEKLFF.

The chain carries TRBV18 and TRBJ2-5; TRBD2 aligns across 7 bases. The CDR3 is 18 amino acids. Germline values: CDR1 KGHSH, CDR2 LQKENI. V lost 3 bases, J lost 3 bases, and 16 bases stayed unmatched. The CDR3: CASSPSPRASGDEETQYF. The CDR3 region has the DNA TGTGCCAGCTCACCCTCCCCACGGGCTAGCGGCGACGAAGAGACCCAGTACTTC.

This sequence joins TRBV7-2 and TRBJ1-5; 7 bases are shared with TRBD1. With 4 bases clipped from V and 10 bases from J, the junction kept 10 bases outside the gene matches. Germline V lookup: CDR1 SGHTA, CDR2 FQGNSA. The CDR3 runs to 14 residues. The CDR3: CASSSSQGVGPQHF. In DNA form, the CDR3 reads TGTGCCAGCAGCTCCAGTCAGGGGGTGGGCCCCCAGCATTTT.

This chain connects TRBV7-8 to TRBJ1-5, with 7 bases lining up with TRBD1. The CDR3 length is 15 residues. Germline loops: CDR1 SGHVS, CDR2 FQNEAQ. V lost 5 bases and J lost 2; bases outside the gene matches: 6. The CDR3 region has the DNA TGTGCCAGCAGCACCACACAGGGGCGCAATCAGCCCCAGCATTTT. This codes for CASSTTQGRNQPQHF. The variable domain in full, completed from reference TRBV7-8 and TRBJ1-5, reads GAGVSQSPRYKVAKRGQDVALRCDPISGHVSLFWYQQALGQGPEFLTYFQNEAQLDKSGLPSDRFFAERPEGSVSTLKIQRTQQEDSAVYLCASSTTQGRNQPQHFGDGTRLSIL.

This clone was recorded a few times. V and J are TRBV21-1 and TRBJ2-3; the table assigns TRBD1, which was not confirmed against the DNA. TRBV21-1 is an annotated pseudogene. This CDR3 comprises 16 residues. The CDR3 protein is CASSTPDRAPTDTQYF. The DNA for the CDR3 is TGTGCCAGCAGCACACCTGACAGGGCTCCCACAGATACGCAGTATTTT.

The V gene is TRBV6-1, the J gene TRBJ2-3; 7 nucleotides align to TRBD2. The CDR3 contains 16 residues. Germline V lookup: CDR1 MNHNS, CDR2 SASEGT. J was trimmed by 3 bases and V by 3 bases; bases with no gene match: 9. CDR3 DNA sequence: TGTGCCAGCAGTGAGGGACGGCGGGGGATGACAGATACGCAGTATTTT. The encoded protein is CASSEGRRGMTDTQYF.

The chain recombines TRBV28 with TRBJ2-1; 12 nucleotides agree with TRBD2. This CDR3 has 15 residues. V gave up 6 bases and J gave up 4 bases; unmatched junction bases: 4. CDR1 and CDR2 from the germline V gene are MDHEN and SYDVKM. The CDR3 region is CASRPTSGGYNEQFF. CDR3 bases: TGTGCCAGCAGGCCGACTAGCGGGGGTTACAATGAGCAGTTCTTC.

The chain joins TRBV9 to TRBJ1-3; D is unresolved. Germline values: CDR1 SGDLS, CDR2 YYNGEE. V was trimmed by 4 bases and J by 2 bases, leaving 7 bases between them. This CDR3 has 13 amino acids. Here the CDR3 reads CASSTDAGNTIYF. The CDR3 DNA sequence: TGTGCCAGCAGCACAGACGCTGGAAACACCATATATTTT.

This chain connects TRBV2 to TRBJ1-6, with D perhaps TRBD1 (5 bases). With 7 bases removed from V and 3 bases from J, the gap between germline ends came to 16 bases. This CDR3 has 16 residues. Per germline, CDR1 SNHLY and CDR2 FYNNEI. The CDR3 loop reads CASIVSGLIYNSPLHF. CDR3 coding DNA: TGTGCCAGCATTGTATCAGGGCTCATCTATAATTCACCCCTCCACTTT.

V is TRBV10-2 and J is TRBJ1-2, with 7 bases fitting TRBD1. V lost 5 bases and J lost 0; bases outside the gene matches: 12. From germline, CDR1 is WSHSY and CDR2 SAAADI. The CDR3 covers 17 residues. CDR3 nucleotide sequence: TGCGCCAGCAGTAACCGACAGGGTGAAAGCTCTAACTATGGCTACACCTTC. It is translated as CASSNRQGESSNYGYTF.

The chain employs TRBV7-6 and TRBJ2-5; TRBD1 is a possible D gene (7 bases). Per the germline V gene, CDR1 is SGHVS and CDR2 is FNYEAQ. V dropped 1 base and J dropped 5 bases, with 14 bases sitting between them. The CDR3 sequence is 15 residues long. CDR3 sequence: CASSLDAGGLETQYF. CDR3 DNA sequence: TGTGCCAGCAGCTTAGATGCAGGGGGGCTGGAGACCCAGTACTTC.

The chain links TRBV6-5 to TRBJ2-3; possible D gene TRBD2, 6 bases. The CDR3 runs to 15 residues. CDR1 is MNHEY, CDR2 SVGAGI, per germline. V was trimmed by 6 bases and J by 4 bases, leaving 17 bases between them. The CDR3, as DNA: TGTGCCAGCAGAACCGGGAGCCACCCGGCAGATACGCAGTATTTT. Amino acids: CASRTGSHPADTQYF.

The J gene is TRBJ1-2, the V gene TRBV29-1; 8 bases align to TRBD1. V dropped 3 bases and J dropped 5; count of bases not matched to a gene: 5. This CDR3 region has 13 residues. CDR1 and CDR2 (germline): SQVTM, ANQGSEA. CDR3 sequence: CSVEEGQGYGYTF. CDR3 DNA sequence: TGCAGCGTTGAGGAAGGACAGGGTTATGGCTACACCTTC.

The chain combines TRBV7-8 with TRBJ2-2; TRBD2 aligns across 10 bases. With V trimmed by 3 bases and J by 6 bases, 4 bases remained unmatched. Germline CDR1 SGHVS, CDR2 FQNEAQ. The CDR3 totals 15 residues. The CDR3: CASSFASGGAGELFF. DNA for the CDR3: TGTGCCAGCAGCTTCGCTAGCGGGGGAGCCGGGGAGCTGTTTTTT.

This chain uses TRBV5-6 with TRBJ2-3, with a weak D call TRBD2 (7 bases). The CDR3 length is 14 residues. The V end was cut by 4 bases, the J end by 6 bases, with 15 bases between. Germline V gene data show CDR1 as SGHDT and CDR2 as YYEEEE. The CDR3 nucleotides are TGTGCCAGCAGCCTGAGGGGGGGGCTGGATACGCAGTATTTT. This codes for CASSLRGGLDTQYF.

This chain connects TRBV19 to TRBJ1-3; D uncertain. The V end was cut by 7 bases, the J end by 0 bases, with 16 bases between. Germline-derived CDR1 and CDR2 are LNHDA and SQIVND (reference sequence). The CDR3 contains 16 residues. Here the CDR3 reads CASTHPRGNSGNTIYF. The CDR3, as DNA: TGTGCCAGTACCCATCCGAGAGGGAACTCTGGAAACACCATATATTTT.

V gene TRBV11-2 combines with J gene TRBJ2-1; 12 positions agree with TRBD2. Per the germline V gene, CDR1 is SGHAT and CDR2 is FQNNGV. V was pared by 5 bases and J by 7 bases, with 6 bases of the junction left unmatched. The CDR3 is made up of 15 amino acids. CDR3 coding DNA: TGTGCCAGCAGCCCACTAGCGGGGGGCCGGAATGAGCAGTTCTTC. This gives the protein CASSPLAGGRNEQFF. Combining the CDR3 with reference TRBV11-2 and TRBJ2-1 gives the whole variable domain EAGVAQSPRYKIIEKRQSVAFWCNPISGHATLYWYQQILGQGPKLLIQFQNNGVVDDSQLPKDRFSAERLKGVDSTLKIQPAKLEDSAVYLCASSPLAGGRNEQFFGPGTRLTVL.

This clone was picked up a small number of times. The gene calls are TRBV3-1 (or the pseudogene TRBV3-2) and TRBJ2-2; TRBD2 matches 9 bases. This CDR3 contains 15 residues. J lost 4 bases, V lost 8 bases, and 8 bases had no gene match. Germline CDR1 LGHDT, CDR2 YNNKEL (reference sequence). This chain's CDR3 is CASGGGASTTGELFF. The DNA for the CDR3 is TGTGCCAGCGGCGGGGGGGCCTCGACCACCGGGGAGCTGTTTTTT.

This chain joins TRBV18 and TRBJ1-1; D remains unclear. This CDR3 spans 15 amino acids. The germline V gene encodes CDR1 KGHSH and CDR2 LQKENI. Deletions cut 2 bases from V and 3 bases from J, with 13 bases between. CDR3 residues: CASSPTGQAYTEAFF. CDR3 nucleotide sequence: TGTGCCAGCTCACCAACTGGGCAGGCCTACACTGAAGCTTTCTTT.

The gene calls are TRBV5-5 and TRBJ2-7, with TRBD1 matching over 7 bases. V lost 4 bases, J lost 0 bases, and 16 bases stayed unmatched. The CDR3 extends over 18 amino acids. Germline CDR1 and CDR2: SGHKS and YYEKEE (reference sequence). CDR3 residues: CASSPILVTGAYSYEQYF. Here the CDR3 DNA reads TGTGCCAGCAGCCCGATTTTAGTAACAGGGGCCTACTCCTACGAGCAGTACTTC. The whole variable domain, remainder taken from reference TRBV5-5 and TRBJ2-7, is DAGVTQSPTHLIKTRGQQVTLRCSPISGHKSVSWYQQVLGQGPQFIFQYYEKEERGRGNFPDRFSARQFPNYSSELNVNALLLGDSALYLCASSPILVTGAYSYEQYFGPGTRLTVT.

The chain recombines TRBV7-6 with TRBJ2-5; 10 bases match TRBD2. The CDR3 totals 15 residues. Germline V CDR1 and CDR2: SGHVS, FNYEAQ. V was clipped by 3 bases and J by 3 bases; unmatched bases: 4. CDR3 DNA: TGTGCCAGCAGCTTCACTAGCGGGGAGGAAGAGACCCAGTACTTC. It codes for CASSFTSGEEETQYF.